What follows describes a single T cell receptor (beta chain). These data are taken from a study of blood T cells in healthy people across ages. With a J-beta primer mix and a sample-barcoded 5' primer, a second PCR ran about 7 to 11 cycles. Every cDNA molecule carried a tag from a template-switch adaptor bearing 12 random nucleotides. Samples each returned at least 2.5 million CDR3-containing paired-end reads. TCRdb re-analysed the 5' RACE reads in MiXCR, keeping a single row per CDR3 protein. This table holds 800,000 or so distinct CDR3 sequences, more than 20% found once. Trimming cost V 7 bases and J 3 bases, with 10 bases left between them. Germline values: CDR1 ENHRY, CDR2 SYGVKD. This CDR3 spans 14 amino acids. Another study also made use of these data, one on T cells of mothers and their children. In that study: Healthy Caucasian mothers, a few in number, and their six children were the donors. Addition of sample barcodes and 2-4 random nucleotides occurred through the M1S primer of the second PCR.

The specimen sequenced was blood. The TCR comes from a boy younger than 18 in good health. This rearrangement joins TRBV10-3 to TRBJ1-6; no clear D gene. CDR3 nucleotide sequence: TGTGCCATCAAAACGGGCGACTATAATTCACCCCTCCACTTT. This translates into CAIKTGDYNSPLHF.